Shown below are 27 T cell receptor beta chains from a single sample sequenced in a study of T cells after yellow fever vaccination. One entry per CDR3 protein results from TCRdb running MiXCR on the 5' RACE reads. The repertoire includes over 45,000 distinct CDR3 sequences, about 5.6% of them detected once, and less than 40% sits in the top ten. The starting material was PBMCs, either bulk or a sorted T-cell subset (CD4+, CD8+, memory, or dextramer-sorted; not recorded which), obtained on the day of the yellow fever booster vaccination. Receptors were obtained from a young man who received the YFV17D yellow fever vaccine.

In its sample, this clonotype was seen many times. This chain links TRBV7-9 with TRBJ2-5, with TRBD2 matching 13 bases. Trimming took 5 bases from V and 4 from J; bases not matched to a gene: 13. CDR3 size: 18 residues. From germline, CDR1 is SEHNR and CDR2 FQNEAQ (reference sequence). The CDR3 DNA follows: TGTGCCAGCAGCCCTCTACTAGCGGGGGGGCCTTCGGGAGAGACCCAGTACTTC. Its protein is CASSPLLAGGPSGETQYF.

The J gene is TRBJ1-6, the V gene TRBV20-1, with a weak D call TRBD1 (5 bases). V lost 5 bases, J lost 11 bases, and 13 bases lay in between. The CDR3 covers 12 residues. Germline CDR1 reads DFQATT; CDR2 reads SNEGSKA (reference sequence). For the CDR3, the DNA is TGCAGTGCTGGCTCGGGGGGTCCACCCCTCCACTTT. Its protein product is CSAGSGGPPLHF.

This clonotype occurred a few times. The rearrangement links TRBV7-9 to TRBJ1-2; D may be TRBD1 (6 bases). CDR1 is SEHNR and CDR2 is FQNEAQ in the germline V gene (reference sequence). The CDR3 loop spans 17 amino acids. Trimming shortened V by 4 bases and J by 2 bases, and 20 bases separated the two germline ends. CDR3 in DNA: TGTGCCAGCAGCTGGCGAGGCGTGGACAGACCGAACTATGGCTACACCTTC. Protein sequence: CASSWRGVDRPNYGYTF. The whole variable domain, filled in from reference TRBV7-9 and TRBJ1-2, reads DTGVSQNPRHKITKRGQNVTFRCDPISEHNRLYWYRQTLGQGPEFLTYFQNEAQLEKSRLLSDRFSAERPKGSFSTLEIQRTEQGDSAMYLCASSWRGVDRPNYGYTFGSGTRLTVV.

This clonotype was recorded at least ten times. J is TRBJ1-5 and V is TRBV6-2 or TRBV6-3; D is possibly TRBD1 (5 bases). The germline V gene has CDR1 MNHEY and CDR2 SVGEGT. The CDR3 runs 14 residues. V was cut by 8 bases and J by 7 bases, with 18 bases left in between. The CDR3 reads CASGGDGASQPQHF. The CDR3 nucleotides read TGTGCCAGCGGAGGGGACGGGGCAAGCCAGCCCCAGCATTTT.

This clonotype has at least ten counts. The rearrangement joins TRBV4-1 to TRBJ1-2; perhaps TRBD1 as D (6 bases). CDR3 length: 13 residues. The germline V gene has CDR1 MGHRA and CDR2 YSYEKL. Trimming shortened V by 3 bases and J by 2 bases, and 7 bases separated the two germline ends. The CDR3 region is CASSQQGNYGYTF. The CDR3 coding sequence is TGCGCCAGCAGCCAGCAGGGGAACTATGGCTACACCTTC.

This clonotype was counted at least ten times. CDR3 sequence reads: CASSLGTWGQYF. The CDR3 DNA reads as TGTGCCAGCAGTTTAGGGACATGGGGCCAGTACTTC. J is TRBJ2-5 and V is TRBV28; D is possibly TRBD1 (6 bases). Trimming left V 2 bases short and J 10 bases short, with 11 bases between. Germline loops: CDR1 MDHEN, CDR2 SYDVKM. The CDR3 covers 12 residues.

This clonotype appeared many times. The V and J genes are TRBV6-5 and TRBJ2-7, with D perhaps TRBD1 or TRBD2 (5 bases each). The V and J ends lost 5 bases and 1 base respectively, with 15 bases between them. Per the germline V gene, CDR1 is MNHEY and CDR2 is SVGAGI. The CDR3 extends over 15 amino acids. The DNA for the CDR3 is TGTGCCAGCAGTACCTCCGGGGCTGCTTCCTACGAGCAGTACTTC. Its translation is CASSTSGAASYEQYF.

This clonotype was detected only a few times. The chain joins TRBV7-9 to TRBJ2-2; D is perhaps TRBD2 (6 bases). The CDR3 loop spans 15 amino acids. The V end lost 7 bases, the J end lost 6 bases, and 18 bases lay between the germline ends. Germline V gene sequence: CDR1 SEHNR, CDR2 FQNEAQ (reference sequence). The CDR3 coding sequence is TGTGCCAGCATCCCCACCAGGACGGGGGCCGGGGAGCTGTTTTTT. This codes for CASIPTRTGAGELFF.

The chain links TRBV7-9 to TRBJ1-1; no firm D call. The CDR3 contains 14 residues. V shed 3 bases and J shed 1 base, with 9 bases lying between them. CDR1 and CDR2 from the germline V gene are SEHNR and FQNEAQ (reference sequence). The CDR3 region is CASSFTVGNTEAFF. DNA for the CDR3: TGTGCCAGCAGCTTTACAGTGGGGAACACTGAAGCTTTCTTT.

This clonotype was picked up a small number of times. The chain joins TRBV20-1 to TRBJ2-7; 7 nucleotides line up with TRBD2. CDR3 size: 13 residues. Looked up from germline, CDR1 is DFQATT and CDR2 is SNEGSKA (reference sequence). The V segment lost 5 bases and the J segment 5 bases; nucleotides outside the gene matches: 9. The CDR3 nucleotides are TGCAGTGCTGAGAGCGGGGCCCGGGACGAGCAGTACTTC. Translated, it gives CSAESGARDEQYF.

V and J are TRBV7-9 and TRBJ2-7; 10 bases align to TRBD1. There are 17 residues in the CDR3. Germline V lookup: CDR1 SEHNR, CDR2 FQNEAQ (reference sequence). After removal of 4 bases from V and 6 bases from J, the junction contained 15 bases not matched to a gene. The CDR3 spells CASSSYVGDRGRGEQYF. The CDR3 DNA is TGTGCCAGCAGCTCCTATGTGGGGGACAGGGGAAGAGGCGAGCAGTACTTC.

This clonotype was seen ten or more times. V usage is TRBV9 and J usage is TRBJ1-4; D is unresolved. The V end lost 3 bases, the J end lost 4 bases, and 4 bases lay between the germline ends. Germline V gene data show CDR1 as SGDLS and CDR2 as YYNGEE. The CDR3 totals 12 residues. The CDR3 is CASSAGNEKLFF. CDR3 in DNA: TGTGCCAGCAGCGCCGGTAATGAAAAACTGTTTTTT.

The rearrangement links TRBV19 to TRBJ1-1; D gene ambiguous. Between the trimmed V and J ends, which lost 5 bases and 4 bases, there was a span of 11 bases. Germline V gene data show CDR1 as LNHDA and CDR2 as SQIVND (reference sequence). CDR3 length equals 13 residues. For the CDR3, the DNA is TGTGCCAGTAGTGCCGGACGGATCACTGAAGCTTTCTTT. Its protein product is CASSAGRITEAFF.

This clonotype appeared many times. This chain connects TRBV7-8 to TRBJ2-1, with TRBD1 matching over 8 bases. The CDR3 is 16 residues long. From germline, CDR1 is SGHVS and CDR2 FQNEAQ. V trimming: 4 bases; J trimming: 2 bases; junction bases outside the gene matches: 7. This chain's CDR3 is CASSYATGAPYNEQFF. For the CDR3, the DNA is TGTGCCAGCAGCTATGCGACAGGGGCCCCCTACAATGAGCAGTTCTTC.

V gene TRBV10-3 combines with J gene TRBJ2-5; D unresolved. This CDR3 is 15 amino acids long. Trimming removed 2 bases at V and 4 bases at J, with 14 bases between. Looked up from germline, CDR1 is ENHRY and CDR2 is SYGVKD. This CDR3 is CAISERGPWPETQYF. CDR3 DNA: TGTGCCATCAGTGAGAGAGGACCCTGGCCAGAGACCCAGTACTTC.

Of note for this clonotype: Possible read error: a much larger clone is one base away. The chain couples TRBV12-3 or TRBV12-4 to TRBJ2-1, with D uncertain. This CDR3 comprises 15 residues. V gave up 7 bases and J gave up 2 bases, with 15 bases separating them. The CDR3 DNA sequence: TGTGCCAGCACTGCTACCTTTTCAGCCTACAATGAGCAGTTCTTC. The encoded protein is CASTATFSAYNEQFF.

The rearrangement links TRBV7-3 to TRBJ2-7, with D tentatively TRBD1 (6 bases). This CDR3 region has 12 residues. Germline CDR1 reads SGHTA; CDR2 reads FQGTGA. V shed 4 bases and J shed 7 bases, with 11 bases lying between them. In nucleotides, the CDR3 is TGTGCCAGCAGCTACAGGGATCGGGAGCAGTACGTC. Protein product: CASSYRDREQYV.

The CDR3 here is CASSTHGEKLFF. Here the CDR3 DNA reads TGTGCCAGCAGCACACACGGTGAAAAACTGTTTTTT. The chain recombines TRBV11-2 with TRBJ1-4; D unresolved. The CDR3 sequence is 12 residues long. CDR1 and CDR2 from the germline V gene are SGHAT and FQNNGV. Between the trimmed V and J ends, which lost 5 bases and 7 bases, there was a span of 8 bases.

The table lists this clonotype with many counts. V is TRBV11-2 and J is TRBJ2-2; D is possibly TRBD1 or TRBD2 (6 bases each). Trimming took 5 bases from V and 6 from J, leaving 19 bases between them. This CDR3 spans 16 amino acids. The germline gives CDR1 SGHAT, CDR2 FQNNGV. CDR3 bases: TGTGCCAGCAGCCCCCCCACCGCGGGACATTCCGGGGAGCTGTTTTTT. Amino acids: CASSPPTAGHSGELFF.

This rearrangement joins TRBV5-1 to TRBJ2-6; 8 bases agree with TRBD1. From germline, CDR1 is SGHRS and CDR2 YFSETQ. The CDR3 sequence is 21 residues long. The ends lost 0 bases at V and 0 bases at J; junction bases unmatched: 14. The DNA of the CDR3 is TGCGCCAGCAGCTTGGTCCAGGGGGCCATTACCCTGAGCTCTGGGGCCAACGTCCTGACTTTC. Its protein is CASSLVQGAITLSSGANVLTF.

This clonotype was detected many times. This chain joins TRBV20-1 and TRBJ2-3, with a weak D call TRBD2 (5 bases). This CDR3 region has 15 residues. Looked up from germline, CDR1 is DFQATT and CDR2 is SNEGSKA (reference sequence). V was clipped by 5 bases and J by 0 bases, with 15 bases between them. The CDR3 protein is CSADRTYHSTDTQYF. The CDR3 DNA reads TGCAGTGCTGACCGGACTTATCATAGCACAGATACGCAGTATTTT.

This clonotype was counted many times. J is TRBJ1-2 and V is TRBV4-1; 7 bases fit TRBD1. The CDR3 loop spans 13 amino acids. CDR1 is MGHRA and CDR2 is YSYEKL in the germline V gene. The ends lost 0 bases at V and 9 bases at J; junction bases unmatched: 4. CDR3 DNA sequence: TGCGCCAGCAGCCAAGACGCGAGGGGGCGCTACACCTTC. This translates into CASSQDARGRYTF.

This clonotype was observed a few times. This chain links TRBV4-3 with TRBJ2-1, with D possibly matching TRBD2 (6 bases). The CDR3 is 16 residues long. Trimming cost V 3 bases and J 4 bases, with 16 bases left between them. Germline V CDR1 and CDR2: LGHNA, YSLEER. The CDR3: CASSHAPAGGYNEQFF. In DNA, the CDR3 is TGCGCCAGCAGCCACGCCCCGGCAGGAGGGTACAATGAGCAGTTCTTC.

This clonotype was seen repeatedly, ten times or more. The rearrangement uses TRBV4-2 and TRBJ1-2; D is ambiguous. Germline lookup yields CDR1 LGHNA and CDR2 YNFKEQ. This CDR3 contains 15 residues. Trimming pared 3 bases from V and 8 bases from J, leaving 19 bases between. DNA of the CDR3: TGTGCCAGCAGCCATTCCCGGTTTAGTTATATCGGCTACACCTTC. Its protein is CASSHSRFSYIGYTF.

The J gene is TRBJ2-7, the V gene TRBV7-6; D is undetermined. CDR1 is SGHVS and CDR2 is FNYEAQ in the germline V gene. Trimming left V 0 bases short and J 6 bases short, with 9 bases between. This CDR3 region has 13 residues. CDR3 amino acids: CASSLAASREQYF. DNA for the CDR3: TGTGCCAGCAGCTTAGCGGCGAGCCGCGAGCAGTACTTC.

The J gene is TRBJ2-4, the V gene TRBV30, with D possibly being TRBD2 (6 bases). The CDR3 extends over 11 amino acids. Trimming removed 3 bases at V and 8 bases at J, with 8 bases between. CDR1 is GTSNPN, CDR2 SVGIG, per germline (reference sequence). CDR3 in amino acids: CAWRTSYIQYF. The CDR3 region has the DNA TGTGCCTGGAGAACTAGCTACATTCAGTACTTC.

This clonotype was recorded a few times. This chain links TRBV6-2 or TRBV6-3 with TRBJ2-7; weak D call: TRBD1 (6 bases). Germline V gives CDR1 MNHEY, CDR2 SVGEGT. Trimming cost V 6 bases and J 1 base, with 16 bases left between them. The CDR3 consists of 15 residues. CDR3 region: CASRDRTVTSYEQYF. Written as DNA, the CDR3 is TGTGCCAGCAGAGACAGGACTGTAACTTCCTACGAGCAGTACTTC.